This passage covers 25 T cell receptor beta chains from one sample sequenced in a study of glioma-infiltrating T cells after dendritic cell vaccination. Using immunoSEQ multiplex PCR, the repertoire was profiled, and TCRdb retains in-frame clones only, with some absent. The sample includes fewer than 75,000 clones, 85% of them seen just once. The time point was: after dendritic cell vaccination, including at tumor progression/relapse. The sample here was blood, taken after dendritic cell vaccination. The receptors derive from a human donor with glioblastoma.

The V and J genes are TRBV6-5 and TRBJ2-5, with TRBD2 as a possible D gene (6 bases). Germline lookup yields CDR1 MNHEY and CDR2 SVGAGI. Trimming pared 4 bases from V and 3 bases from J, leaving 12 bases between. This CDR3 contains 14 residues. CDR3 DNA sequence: TGTGCCAGCAGTTCTCGCAGGACTAAAGAGACCCAGTACTTC. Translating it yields CASSSRRTKETQYF.

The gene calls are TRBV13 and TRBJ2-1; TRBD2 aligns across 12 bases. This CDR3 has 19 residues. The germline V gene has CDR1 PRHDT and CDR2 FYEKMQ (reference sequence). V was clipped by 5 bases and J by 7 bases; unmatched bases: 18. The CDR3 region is CASSTNEITLAGGPNEQFF. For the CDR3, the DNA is TGTGCCAGCAGCACCAATGAGATTACCCTAGCGGGGGGGCCTAATGAGCAGTTCTTC.

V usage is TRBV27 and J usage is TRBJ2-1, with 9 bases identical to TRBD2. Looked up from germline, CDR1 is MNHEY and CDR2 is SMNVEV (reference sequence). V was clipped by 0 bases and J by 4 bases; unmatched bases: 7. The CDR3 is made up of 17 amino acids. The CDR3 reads CASSLSASGEAYNEQFF. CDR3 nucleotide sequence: TGTGCCAGCAGTTTATCGGCTAGCGGGGAGGCGTACAATGAGCAGTTCTTC.

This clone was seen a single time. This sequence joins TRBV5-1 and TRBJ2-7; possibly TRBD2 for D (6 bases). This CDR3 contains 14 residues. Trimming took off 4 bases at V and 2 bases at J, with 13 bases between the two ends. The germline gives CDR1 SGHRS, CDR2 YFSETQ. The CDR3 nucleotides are TGCGCCAGCAGCCGGGAGTTGGAGGCCTACGAGCAGTACTTC. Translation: CASSRELEAYEQYF.

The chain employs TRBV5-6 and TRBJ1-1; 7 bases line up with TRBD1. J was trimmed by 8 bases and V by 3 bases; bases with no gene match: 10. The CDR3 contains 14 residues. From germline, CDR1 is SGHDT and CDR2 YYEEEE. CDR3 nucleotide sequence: TGTGCCAGCAGCTGGAAAACAGGGGACAAGGAAGCTTTCTTT. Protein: CASSWKTGDKEAFF.

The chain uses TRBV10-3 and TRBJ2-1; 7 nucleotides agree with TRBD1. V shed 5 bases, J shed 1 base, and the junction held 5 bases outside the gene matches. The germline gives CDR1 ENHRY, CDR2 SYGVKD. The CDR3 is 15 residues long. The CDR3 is CAISPTGESYNEQFF. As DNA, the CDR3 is TGTGCCATCAGTCCTACAGGGGAGTCCTACAATGAGCAGTTCTTC.

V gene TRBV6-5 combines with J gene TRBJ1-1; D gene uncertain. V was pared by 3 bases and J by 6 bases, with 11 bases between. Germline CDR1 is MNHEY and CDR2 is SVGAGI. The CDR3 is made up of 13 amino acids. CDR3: CASSYIGGSEAFF. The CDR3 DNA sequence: TGTGCCAGCAGTTATATCGGAGGATCTGAAGCTTTCTTT.

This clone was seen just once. In DNA form, the CDR3 reads TGCAGCGTTTTCTGGCAGGGGGCCGGGGCCAACGTCCTGACTTTC. This translates into CSVFWQGAGANVLTF. The genes are TRBV29-1 and TRBJ2-6; 8 bases are a match to TRBD1. V gave up 5 bases and J gave up 4 bases; unmatched junction bases: 7. Germline V CDR1 and CDR2: SQVTM, ANQGSEA. This CDR3 is 15 amino acids long.

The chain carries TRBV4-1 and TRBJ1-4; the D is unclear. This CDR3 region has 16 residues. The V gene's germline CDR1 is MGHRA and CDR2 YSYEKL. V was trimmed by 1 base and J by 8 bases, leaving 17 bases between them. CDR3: CASSQVQALNPEKLFF. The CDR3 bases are TGCGCCAGCAGCCAAGTTCAGGCCTTGAACCCGGAAAAACTGTTTTTT.

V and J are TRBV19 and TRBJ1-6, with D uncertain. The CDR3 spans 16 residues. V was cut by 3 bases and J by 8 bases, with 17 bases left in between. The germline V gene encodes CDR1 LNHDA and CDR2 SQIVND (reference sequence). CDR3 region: CASSMRRPAGDSPLHF. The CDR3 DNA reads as TGTGCCAGTAGTATGCGACGACCGGCCGGGGATTCACCCCTCCACTTT. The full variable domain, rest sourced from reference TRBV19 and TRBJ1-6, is DGGITQSPKYLFRKEGQNVTLSCEQNLNHDAMYWYRQDPGQGLRLIYYSQIVNDFQKGDIAEGYSVSREKKESFPLTVTSAQKNPTAFYLCASSMRRPAGDSPLHFGNGTRLTVT.

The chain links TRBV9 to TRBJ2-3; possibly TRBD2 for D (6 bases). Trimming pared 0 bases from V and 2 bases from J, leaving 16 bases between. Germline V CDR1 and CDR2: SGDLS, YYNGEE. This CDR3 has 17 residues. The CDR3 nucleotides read TGTGCCAGCAGCGTAGGTATTAGCGGCTCAGCCACAGATACGCAGTATTTT. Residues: CASSVGISGSATDTQYF.

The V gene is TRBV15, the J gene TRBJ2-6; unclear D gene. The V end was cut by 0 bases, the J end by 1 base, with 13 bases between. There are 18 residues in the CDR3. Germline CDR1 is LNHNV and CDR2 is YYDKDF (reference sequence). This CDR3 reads CATSRDPLTASGANVLTF. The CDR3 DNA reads TGTGCCACCAGCAGAGATCCCTTGACTGCATCTGGGGCCAACGTCCTGACTTTC.

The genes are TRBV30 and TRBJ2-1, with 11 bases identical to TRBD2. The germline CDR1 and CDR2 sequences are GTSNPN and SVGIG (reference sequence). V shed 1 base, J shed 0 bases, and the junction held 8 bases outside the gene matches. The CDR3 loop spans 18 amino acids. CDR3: CAWSARLAGGSSYNEQFF. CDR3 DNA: TGTGCCTGGAGTGCCCGGCTAGCGGGGGGTAGCTCCTACAATGAGCAGTTCTTC.

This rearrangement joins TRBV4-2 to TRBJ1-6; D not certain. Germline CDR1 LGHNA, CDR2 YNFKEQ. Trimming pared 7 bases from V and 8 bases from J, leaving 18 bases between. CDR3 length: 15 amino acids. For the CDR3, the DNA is TGTGCCAGCAAGAAGGATTTTAGCGGGTATTCACCCCTCCACTTT. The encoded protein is CASKKDFSGYSPLHF.

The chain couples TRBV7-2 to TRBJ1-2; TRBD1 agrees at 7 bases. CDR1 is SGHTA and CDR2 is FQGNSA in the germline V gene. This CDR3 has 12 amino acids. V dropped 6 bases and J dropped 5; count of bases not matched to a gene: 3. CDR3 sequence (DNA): TGTGCCAGCAGAGGGACAGCATATGGCTACACCTTC. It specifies CASRGTAYGYTF.

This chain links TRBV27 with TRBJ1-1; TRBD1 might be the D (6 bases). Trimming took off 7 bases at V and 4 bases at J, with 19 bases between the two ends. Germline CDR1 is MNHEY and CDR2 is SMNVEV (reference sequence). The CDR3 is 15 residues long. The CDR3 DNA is TGTGCCAGCATTAACGGTGACAGGCGGCCCACTGAAGCTTTCTTT. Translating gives CASINGDRRPTEAFF.

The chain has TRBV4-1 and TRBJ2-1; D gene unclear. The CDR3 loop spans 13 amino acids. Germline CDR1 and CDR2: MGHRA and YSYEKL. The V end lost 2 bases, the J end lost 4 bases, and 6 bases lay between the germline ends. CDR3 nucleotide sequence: TGCGCCAGCAGCCAACCTACGTACAATGAGCAGTTCTTC. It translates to CASSQPTYNEQFF.

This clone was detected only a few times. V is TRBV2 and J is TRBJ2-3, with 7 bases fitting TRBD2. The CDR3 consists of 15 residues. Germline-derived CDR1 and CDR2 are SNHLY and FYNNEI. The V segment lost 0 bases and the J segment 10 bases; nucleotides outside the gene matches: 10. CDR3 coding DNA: TGTGCCAGCAGTGAAGCCGCGAGTCTGGGGGGGTCGCAGTATTTT. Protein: CASSEAASLGGSQYF.

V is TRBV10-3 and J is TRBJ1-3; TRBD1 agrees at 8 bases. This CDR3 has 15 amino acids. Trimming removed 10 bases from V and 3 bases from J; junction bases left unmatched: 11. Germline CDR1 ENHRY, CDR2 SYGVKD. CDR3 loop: CATVDREFGGNTIYF. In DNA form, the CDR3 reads TGTGCCACAGTGGACAGGGAATTCGGTGGAAACACCATATATTTT.

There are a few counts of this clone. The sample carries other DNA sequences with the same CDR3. The CDR3: CASSLDTYSNQPQHF. The CDR3 DNA reads as TGTGCCAGCAGCTTAGATACCTATAGCAATCAGCCCCAGCATTTT. The gene calls are TRBV7-8 and TRBJ1-5; no firm D call. CDR3 length equals 15 residues. Trimming left V 1 base short and J 0 bases short, with 7 bases between. Looked up from germline, CDR1 is SGHVS and CDR2 is FQNEAQ.

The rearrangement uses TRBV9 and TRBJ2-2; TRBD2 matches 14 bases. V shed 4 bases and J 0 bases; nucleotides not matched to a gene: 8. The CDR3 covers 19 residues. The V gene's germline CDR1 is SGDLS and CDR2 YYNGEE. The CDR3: CASSINPTSGGANTGELFF. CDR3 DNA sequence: TGTGCCAGCAGCATCAACCCGACTAGCGGGGGGGCGAACACCGGGGAGCTGTTTTTT. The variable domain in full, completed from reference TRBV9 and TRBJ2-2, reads DSGVTQTPKHLITATGQRVTLRCSPRSGDLSVYWYQQSLDQGLQFLIQYYNGEERAKGNILERFSAQQFPDLHSELNLSSLELGDSALYFCASSINPTSGGANTGELFFGEGSRLTVL.

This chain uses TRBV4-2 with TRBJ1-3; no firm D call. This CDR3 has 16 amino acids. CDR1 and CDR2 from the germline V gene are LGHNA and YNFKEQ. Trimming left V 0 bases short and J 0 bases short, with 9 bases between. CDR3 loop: CASSQDSGASGNTIYF. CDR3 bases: TGTGCCAGCAGCCAAGATTCTGGAGCCTCTGGAAACACCATATATTTT.

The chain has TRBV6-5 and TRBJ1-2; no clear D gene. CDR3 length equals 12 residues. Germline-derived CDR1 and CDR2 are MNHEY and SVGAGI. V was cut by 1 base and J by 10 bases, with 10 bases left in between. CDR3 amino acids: CASSYLGTSYTF. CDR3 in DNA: TGTGCCAGCAGTTACTTGGGCACCTCCTACACCTTC.

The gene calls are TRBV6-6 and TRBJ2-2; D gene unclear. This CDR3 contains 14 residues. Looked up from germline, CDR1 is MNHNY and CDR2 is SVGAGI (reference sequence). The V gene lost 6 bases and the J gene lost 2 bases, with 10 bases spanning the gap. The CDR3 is CASRYTLNTGELFF. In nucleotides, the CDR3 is TGTGCCAGCAGGTACACACTAAACACCGGGGAGCTGTTTTTT.

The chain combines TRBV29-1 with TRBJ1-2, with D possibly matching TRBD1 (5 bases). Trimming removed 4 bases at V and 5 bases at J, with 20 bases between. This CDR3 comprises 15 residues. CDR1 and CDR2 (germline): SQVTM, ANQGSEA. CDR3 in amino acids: CSVGRDFGPSYGYTF. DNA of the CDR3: TGCAGCGTTGGGAGGGACTTTGGCCCCTCTTATGGCTACACCTTC.